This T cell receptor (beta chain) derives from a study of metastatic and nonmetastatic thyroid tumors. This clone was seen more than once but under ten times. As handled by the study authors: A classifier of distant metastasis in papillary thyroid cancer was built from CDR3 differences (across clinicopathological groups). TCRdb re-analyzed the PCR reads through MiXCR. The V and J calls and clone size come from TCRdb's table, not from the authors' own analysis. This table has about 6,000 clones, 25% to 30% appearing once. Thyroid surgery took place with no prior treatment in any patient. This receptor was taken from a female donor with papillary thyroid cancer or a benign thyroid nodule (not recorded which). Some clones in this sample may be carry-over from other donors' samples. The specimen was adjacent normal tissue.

The CDR3 sequence: CASPGLAGDEQYF. In DNA form, the CDR3 reads TGTGCCAGTCCGGGACTAGCGGGAGACGAGCAGTACTTC. The chain links TRBV6-1 to TRBJ2-7; TRBD2 matches 14 bases. Germline assignment: CDR1 MNHNS and CDR2 SASEGT. CDR3 length equals 13 residues. V dropped 9 bases and J dropped 5; count of bases not matched to a gene: 3.